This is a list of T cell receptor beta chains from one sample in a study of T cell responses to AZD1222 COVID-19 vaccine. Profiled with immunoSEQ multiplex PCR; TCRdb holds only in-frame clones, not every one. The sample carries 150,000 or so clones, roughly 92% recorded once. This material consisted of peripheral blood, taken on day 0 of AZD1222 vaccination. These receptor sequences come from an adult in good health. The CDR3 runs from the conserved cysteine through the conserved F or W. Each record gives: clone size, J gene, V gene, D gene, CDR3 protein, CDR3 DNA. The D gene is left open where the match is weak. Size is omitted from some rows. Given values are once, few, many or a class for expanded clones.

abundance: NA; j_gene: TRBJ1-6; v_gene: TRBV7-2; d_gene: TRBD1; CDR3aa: CASSLSTGRRHSPLHF; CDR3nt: TGTGCCAGCAGCTTATCGACAGGGAGGCGGCATTCACCCCTCCACTTT
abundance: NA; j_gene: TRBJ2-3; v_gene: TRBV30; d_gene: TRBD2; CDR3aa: CAWSVMGGADTQYF; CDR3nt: TGTGCCTGGAGTGTAATGGGGGGGGCAGATACGCAGTATTTT
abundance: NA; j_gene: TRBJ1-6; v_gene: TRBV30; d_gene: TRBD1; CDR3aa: CAWSYRGNSPLHF; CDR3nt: TGTGCCTGGAGTTACAGGGGTAATTCACCCCTCCACTTT
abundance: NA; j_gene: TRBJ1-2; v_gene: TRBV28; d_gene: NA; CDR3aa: CASSFPETGGYTF; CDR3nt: TGTGCCAGCAGTTTCCCCGAGACAGGCGGCTACACCTTC
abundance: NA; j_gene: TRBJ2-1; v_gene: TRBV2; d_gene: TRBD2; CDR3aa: CASTGLAPRNEQFF; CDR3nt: TGTGCCAGCACCGGACTAGCGCCAAGGAATGAGCAGTTCTTC
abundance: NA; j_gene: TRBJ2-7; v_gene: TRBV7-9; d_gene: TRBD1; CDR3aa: CASSLGDREFNEQYF; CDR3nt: TGTGCCAGCAGCTTAGGTGACAGGGAGTTTAACGAGCAGTACTTC
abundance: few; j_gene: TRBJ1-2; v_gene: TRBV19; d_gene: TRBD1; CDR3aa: CASRGQGHSYGYTF; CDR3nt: TGTGCCAGTAGAGGACAGGGCCATAGCTATGGCTACACCTTC
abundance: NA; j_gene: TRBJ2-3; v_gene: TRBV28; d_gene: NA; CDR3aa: CASSPAGSLDTQYF; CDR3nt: TGTGCCAGCAGTCCGGCGGGCTCCCTTGATACGCAGTATTTT
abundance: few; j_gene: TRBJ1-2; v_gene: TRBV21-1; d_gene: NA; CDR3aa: CASGPNFWGRYGYTF; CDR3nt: TGTGCCAGTGGGCCGAATTTCTGGGGTCGCTATGGCTACACCTTC
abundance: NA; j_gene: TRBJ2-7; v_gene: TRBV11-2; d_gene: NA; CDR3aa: CASSLAPRKLYPYEQYF; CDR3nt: TGTGCCAGCAGCTTAGCCCCGAGAAAACTTTACCCCTACGAGCAGTACTTC